This T cell receptor (beta chain) was identified in a study of sequential checkpoint blockade in melanoma. As for treatment: randomized to nivolumab then ipilimumab (arm A) or the reverse (arm B). Measured with immunoSEQ multiplex PCR; TCRdb has only the in-frame clones, and not every one. In the table there are approximately 10,000 clones, roughly 28% of which are singletons. From germline, CDR1 is LNHDA and CDR2 SQIVND (reference sequence). The CDR3 loop spans 13 amino acids. The V gene lost 11 bases and the J gene lost 7 bases, with 15 bases spanning the gap. The genes are TRBV19 and TRBJ1-6; a possible D gene is TRBD1 (6 bases). The material sequenced was tumor tissue (inferred from file names), taken from a patient given nivolumab and ipilimumab in sequence. This TCR derives from a human donor with melanoma. The CDR3 region has the DNA TGTGCCTCTCACGACAGGCTAAATTCACCCCTCCACTTT. Protein sequence: CASHDRLNSPLHF.